The 26 T cell receptor beta chains below come from one sample, sequenced in a study of T cell changes during pregnancy in multiple sclerosis. This table comes from immunoSEQ multiplex PCR, and its TCRdb copy is limited to in-frame clones, with some not included. The sample lists tens of thousands of clones, almost 90% occurring once. Sequenced here: peripheral blood, sampled in the first trimester of pregnancy. Receptors originate from a female donor in good health, enrolled as a control in a pregnancy study.

The V call is TRBV6-6, the J call TRBJ1-1; tentatively, D is TRBD1 (5 bases). Germline CDR1 reads MNHNY; CDR2 reads SVGAGI (reference sequence). Trimming stripped 2 bases from V and 6 bases from J, with 10 bases between. This CDR3 spans 13 amino acids. The CDR3: CASSYGWGAEAFF. The CDR3 DNA reads TGTGCCAGCAGTTACGGATGGGGGGCTGAAGCTTTCTTT.

The V gene is TRBV27, the J gene TRBJ1-2; a possible D gene is TRBD1 (5 bases). Germline V gene sequence: CDR1 MNHEY, CDR2 SMNVEV (reference sequence). Trimming left V 6 bases short and J 2 bases short, with 19 bases between. This CDR3 is built from 16 residues. The CDR3 loop reads CASSPLLGAGNYGYTF. DNA of the CDR3: TGTGCCAGCAGCCCCCTTTTAGGGGCGGGAAACTATGGCTACACCTTC.

The chain recombines TRBV7-3 with TRBJ2-1; 10 bases fit TRBD2. J gave up 12 bases and V 4 bases, and 9 bases lay outside the gene matches. Germline CDR1 and CDR2: SGHTA and FQGTGA. The CDR3 covers 14 residues. CDR3: CASSSGLASPVQFF. CDR3 bases: TGTGCCAGCAGCTCGGGACTAGCGAGTCCCGTGCAGTTCTTC.

This chain links TRBV30 with TRBJ2-5, with a possible D match to TRBD1 (6 bases). The CDR3 is made up of 14 amino acids. The V and J ends lost 0 bases and 4 bases respectively, with 12 bases between them. Germline-derived CDR1 and CDR2 are GTSNPN and SVGIG (reference sequence). CDR3 sequence reads: CAWSVGGSPETQYF. The CDR3 DNA sequence: TGTGCCTGGAGTGTAGGGGGAAGTCCAGAGACCCAGTACTTC.

V and J are TRBV28 and TRBJ1-2, with 10 positions matching TRBD1. The CDR3 is 15 residues long. Trimming removed 5 bases from V and 2 bases from J; junction bases left unmatched: 5. Germline lookup yields CDR1 MDHEN and CDR2 SYDVKM. The CDR3 loop reads CASSGGGQGNYGYTF. CDR3 nucleotide sequence: TGTGCCAGCAGTGGGGGGGGACAGGGGAACTATGGCTACACCTTC.

V is TRBV7-9 and J is TRBJ2-1; D possibly corresponds to TRBD1 (6 bases). V dropped 10 bases and J dropped 1 base, with 14 bases sitting between them. Per germline, CDR1 SEHNR and CDR2 FQNEAQ (reference sequence). The CDR3 spans 14 residues. CDR3 in DNA: TGTGCCATGCCCAAGAGGGGGTCCTACAATGAGCAGTTCTTC. This gives the protein CAMPKRGSYNEQFF.

V is TRBV7-6 and J is TRBJ2-7; weak D call: TRBD2 (6 bases). This CDR3 is 14 amino acids long. Germline V gene sequence: CDR1 SGHVS, CDR2 FNYEAQ. Trimming took 3 bases from V and 2 from J, leaving 11 bases between them. This CDR3 reads CASSFSEGTYEQYF. The CDR3 nucleotides read TGTGCCAGCAGCTTTTCGGAGGGGACCTACGAGCAGTACTTC.

DNA for the CDR3: TGCGCCAGCAGCTATTTAGCGGGAGTTAGCAATGAGCAGTTCTTC. Its translation is CASSYLAGVSNEQFF. V usage is TRBV5-1 and J usage is TRBJ2-1, with TRBD2 matching 9 bases. The CDR3 consists of 15 residues. The V segment lost 3 bases and the J segment 6 bases; nucleotides outside the gene matches: 7. The V gene's germline CDR1 is SGHRS and CDR2 YFSETQ.

The rearrangement links TRBV14 to TRBJ2-7; D is uncertain. The CDR3 loop spans 16 amino acids. Germline loops: CDR1 SGHDN, CDR2 FVKESK. Trimming took off 1 base at V and 3 bases at J, with 16 bases between the two ends. The chain's CDR3 is CASSQVGSSLIYEQYF. In nucleotides, the CDR3 is TGTGCCAGCAGCCAAGTGGGTAGCTCCCTTATCTACGAGCAGTACTTC. Using reference TRBV14 and TRBJ2-7 for the parts outside the CDR3, the full variable domain is EAGVTQFPSHSVIEKGQTVTLRCDPISGHDNLYWYRRVMGKEIKFLLHFVKESKQDESGMPNNRFLAERTGGTYSTLKVQPAELEDSGVYFCASSQVGSSLIYEQYFGPGTRLTVT.

This rearrangement joins TRBV30 to TRBJ1-1; the match to TRBD1 covers 10 bases. Germline V CDR1 and CDR2: GTSNPN, SVGIG (reference sequence). V shed 4 bases and J 4 bases; nucleotides not matched to a gene: 6. The CDR3 has 14 amino acids. Here the CDR3 DNA reads TGTGCCTGGACTTTAGGGACAGGGGTCACTGAAGCTTTCTTT. Its protein is CAWTLGTGVTEAFF.

The chain combines TRBV5-1 with TRBJ2-3; 8 bases match TRBD1. The CDR3 is 17 amino acids. The junction had 7 bases not matched to a gene; V was cut back by 0 bases and J by 1 base. Germline V lookup: CDR1 SGHRS, CDR2 YFSETQ. CDR3 sequence reads: CASSLEASRGRTDTQYF. CDR3 in DNA: TGCGCCAGCAGCTTGGAAGCTAGCAGGGGGCGCACAGATACGCAGTATTTT.

V and J are TRBV20-1 and TRBJ1-1; no reliable D call. This CDR3 contains 11 residues. Per germline, CDR1 DFQATT and CDR2 SNEGSKA (reference sequence). Trimming took 7 bases from V and 2 from J, leaving 8 bases between them. The CDR3 region has the DNA TGCAGTGGCGGTATTAACACTGAAGCTTTCTTT. Encoded protein: CSGGINTEAFF.

The chain is built from TRBV11-2 and TRBJ2-1; 11 bases map to TRBD2. Per germline, CDR1 SGHAT and CDR2 FQNNGV. Trimming cost V 5 bases and J 0 bases; bases outside gene matches: 6. The CDR3 contains 17 residues. The CDR3 reads CASSDQTSGNSYNEQFF. For the CDR3, the DNA is TGTGCCAGCAGCGACCAGACTAGCGGGAACTCCTACAATGAGCAGTTCTTC.

The chain combines TRBV19 with TRBJ1-2, with no clear D. The V and J ends lost 3 bases and 4 bases respectively, with 9 bases between them. The CDR3 runs 13 residues. The V gene's germline CDR1 is LNHDA and CDR2 SQIVND (reference sequence). The CDR3 region is CASSMGSLYGYTF. Written as DNA, the CDR3 is TGTGCCAGTAGTATGGGCTCACTCTATGGCTACACCTTC.

The rearrangement uses TRBV21-1 and TRBJ2-2; the D call TRBD1 from the table was never checked on the DNA. TRBV21-1 is designated a pseudogene. The CDR3 has 16 amino acids. The DNA of the CDR3 is TGTGCCAGCCGTCTTCCGGGACAGGGGTACGCCGGGGAGCTGTTTTTT. This sequence encodes CASRLPGQGYAGELFF.

The gene calls are TRBV2 and TRBJ2-7; 7 bases align to TRBD2. Looked up from germline, CDR1 is SNHLY and CDR2 is FYNNEI. The CDR3 has 11 residues. The V segment lost 7 bases and the J segment 4 bases; nucleotides outside the gene matches: 1. The CDR3 protein is CASTGRYEQYF. The CDR3 nucleotides are TGTGCCAGCACCGGGAGGTACGAGCAGTACTTC.

The rearrangement joins TRBV7-6 to TRBJ2-7; no clear D gene. V shed 5 bases and J shed 7 bases, with 12 bases lying between them. Per germline, CDR1 SGHVS and CDR2 FNYEAQ. The CDR3 spans 12 residues. The CDR3 reads CASSPPLREQYF. The CDR3, as DNA: TGTGCCAGCAGCCCGCCCCTCAGGGAGCAGTACTTC.

The chain uses TRBV18 and TRBJ1-4, with 8 positions matching TRBD1. V trimming: 4 bases; J trimming: 4 bases; junction bases outside the gene matches: 17. The length of the CDR3 is 19 residues. Germline CDR1 KGHSH, CDR2 LQKENI. For the CDR3, the DNA is TGTGCCAGCTCACAGAACGCCGGGACAGGCCGCAGCCATAATGAAAAACTGTTTTTT. Residues: CASSQNAGTGRSHNEKLFF.

J is TRBJ2-3 and V is TRBV5-1, with TRBD2 matching over 7 bases. The CDR3 runs 15 residues. The germline gives CDR1 SGHRS, CDR2 YFSETQ. Losses at the gene ends were 0 bases for V and 3 bases for J; bases not matched to a gene: 4. This CDR3 reads CASSLEGEGTDTQYF. The CDR3, as DNA: TGCGCCAGCAGCTTGGAAGGGGAGGGGACAGATACGCAGTATTTT.

The chain recombines TRBV2 with TRBJ2-7; D gene uncertain. Trimming pared 7 bases from V and 0 bases from J, leaving 13 bases between. CDR1 is SNHLY, CDR2 FYNNEI, per germline. The CDR3 contains 14 residues. CDR3 nucleotide sequence: TGTGCCAGCATCCCGGGTTTTAGCTCCTACGAGCAGTACTTC. It encodes CASIPGFSSYEQYF.

V usage is TRBV2 and J usage is TRBJ2-1, with TRBD1 matching 12 bases. The CDR3 has 16 amino acids. Unmatched junction bases numbered 5, after V lost 2 bases and J lost 6 bases. Per the germline V gene, CDR1 is SNHLY and CDR2 is FYNNEI. The CDR3 region has the DNA TGTGCCAGCAGTGAACAGGGACAGGGGGCTGTCAATGAGCAGTTCTTC. Translation gives CASSEQGQGAVNEQFF.

This clone was picked up one time. The chain employs TRBV11-2 and TRBJ2-1; 8 bases match TRBD2. CDR1 is SGHAT and CDR2 is FQNNGV in the germline V gene. The junction had 1 base not matched to a gene; V was cut back by 0 bases and J by 6 bases. The CDR3 contains 14 residues. CDR3 bases: TGTGCCAGCAGCTTAGATGGGACTAGCAATGAGCAGTTCTTC. It yields the protein CASSLDGTSNEQFF.

This sequence joins TRBV7-2 and TRBJ1-1; D gene uncertain. The CDR3 is 15 residues long. Per the germline V gene, CDR1 is SGHTA and CDR2 is FQGNSA. V lost 3 bases and J lost 0, with 11 bases in between. The CDR3 nucleotides read TGTGCCAGCAGCTTCGGAGGGTCCTTGAACACTGAAGCTTTCTTT. This codes for CASSFGGSLNTEAFF.

J is TRBJ1-1 and V is TRBV28, with TRBD1 identical over 9 bases. The V and J ends lost 5 bases and 5 bases, in that order; junction bases with no gene match: 9. The CDR3 is 15 residues long. CDR1 and CDR2 from the germline V gene are MDHEN and SYDVKM. For the CDR3, the DNA is TGTGCCAGCAGTCCCCCGGGACAGGGCAAGACTGAAGCTTTCTTT. It encodes CASSPPGQGKTEAFF.

The rearrangement uses TRBV19 and TRBJ2-3; D is unresolved. The CDR3 runs 15 residues. Germline lookup yields CDR1 LNHDA and CDR2 SQIVND (reference sequence). The V gene lost 4 bases and the J gene lost 0 bases, with 11 bases spanning the gap. This CDR3 reads CASSKITTSTDTQYF. CDR3 DNA: TGTGCCAGTAGTAAGATCACTACTAGCACAGATACGCAGTATTTT.

The chain has TRBV19 and TRBJ2-5; weak D call: TRBD1 (6 bases). V lost 6 bases and J lost 4, with 18 bases in between. The germline V gene encodes CDR1 LNHDA and CDR2 SQIVND (reference sequence). This CDR3 has 15 residues. The DNA for the CDR3 is TGTGCCAGTAGAAGCTCAGGGGCATTGGGAGAGACCCAGTACTTC. It codes for CASRSSGALGETQYF. The entire variable domain, with the rest obtained from reference TRBV19 and TRBJ2-5, is as follows: DGGITQSPKYLFRKEGQNVTLSCEQNLNHDAMYWYRQDPGQGLRLIYYSQIVNDFQKGDIAEGYSVSREKKESFPLTVTSAQKNPTAFYLCASRSSGALGETQYFGPGTRLLVL.